The entry below gives a single T cell receptor beta chain sequence along with its context. Its specific antigen is unknown. No clone much larger than this one lies a single base away; base qualities are absent. The data derive from a study of cytomegalovirus exposure and HLA in healthy donors (dated by TCRdb to about 2017). Describing the broader study: An earlier analysis of roughly 630 of the donors reported 250 to 350 Gb of sequence data and around 110 million unique TCR beta sequences from approximately 180 million T cells. Genome-wide SNP genotypes for about 55% of the roughly 670 donors were used in a later genetic analysis, which treated that subset as a discovery cohort. A separate validation cohort of roughly 120 different subjects was used in addition to the 666-subject first cohort. Of the 300 to 450 genotyped donors, about 80% fell in the genetic ancestry cluster associated with self-reported Caucasian donors. An earlier analysis of around 540 of the donors applied high-throughput TCR beta sequencing to assess whether each TCR beta V gene segment acted as functional or pseudogenic. The number of typed donors differed by locus: about 629-630 for A, B, C, DRB1 and DQB1; approximately 520 for DQA1; around 610 for DPA1; and about 470 for DPB1. Every repertoire in the discovery cohort had been generated on one and the same sequencing platform. Class I and class II HLA loci were covered by the typing at four-digit resolution. Alongside the repertoire data, information on donor age, sex, ethnicity and CMV serostatus was compiled. The study profiled the T cell repertoires of 666 subjects by immunosequencing and related them to cytomegalovirus serostatus. Among some 410 genotyped donors of the cohort, an average of roughly 240,000 unique TCR beta nucleotide sequences were sequenced per donor, roughly 20% of them non-productive. The later analysis used no new phenotypic data to find candidate immune exposures, relying instead on TCR beta sequences and their occurrence across donors. An early release that covered about 600 HLA-typed donors contained 250 to 350 gigabases of sequencing data and 70 million to 100 million unique TCR sequences. Several DR-DQ haplotypes were handled as single units for association and clustering because linkage in the cohort was strong. The study was designed to test whether signatures of past pathogen exposure could be identified by cataloging public T cell receptors. High-throughput TCR immunosequencing, statistical association of individual TCRs with disease status, and machine learning were combined to predict cytomegalovirus infection status. A later analysis re-examined previously published TCR beta repertoires from just over 650 donors and added high-resolution HLA genotyping to investigate patterns of TCR occurrence. The full study reports these points: Correlated functional status among segregating V segments might reflect linkage disequilibrium, but an unknown experimental factor could not be ruled out. Specific HLA alleles were associated with some 15,000 TCR beta sequences at a false discovery rate of 0.05 in a later analysis. Because counts were too low, about 17 rarely observed V segments, including chromosome 9 orphons, were excluded from the earlier analysis of several hundred of the donors. Broadly in line with IMGT annotations, most TCR beta V segments showed up in productive rearrangements about 87% or about 30% of the time in an earlier analysis of 587 of the donors. Roughly uniform sequencing depth across donors was assumed in presence/absence analyses, although this assumption may not hold. Compared with the approximately 710-donor mean, donors in an Asian-associated ancestry cluster had fewer N-insertions in productive TCRs, according to a later genetic analysis. Most TCR sequences were seen in very few donors, while some public TCRs were found in many individuals. A further reported finding was that TCR beta sequences accurately predicted the HLA-A and HLA-B alleles for most subjects in the first cohort. Cytomegalovirus status was reported to be diagnosed by the classifier with high specificity and sensitivity in both the original and validation cohorts. V-gene and J-gene trimming of TCR beta chains was associated with a missense DCLRE1C variant in a later genetic analysis, and the association was replicated in an independent cohort. According to the authors, the approach could potentially be generalized to other disease states and immunological phenotypes. A total of fewer than 200 TCR beta chains were listed by the study as associated with cytomegalovirus. Because HLA typing was unavailable for some donors at each locus, only the typed subset was used in association tests. In a later analysis, several top co-occurrence clusters were reported to appear linked to parvovirus B19, influenza, CMV and Epstein-Barr virus. Assigning TCR associations to individual alleles was difficult when HLA alleles, especially DR and DQ, strongly co-occurred. Immune exposure information for the cohort was limited to CMV serostatus. A later analysis found that HLA-associated TCR beta chains were more clonally expanded and had lower generation probabilities than equally common non-associated chains. Because the 87-base-pair reads could not distinguish some IMGT-functional V segments, including TRBV6-2 and TRBV6-3, those segments were excluded. Only TCR beta chains were sequenced in this cohort, and the absence of alpha or paired-chain data limited detectable features. A few of the identified cytomegalovirus-associated TCR beta chains were confirmed in vitro to be specific for cytomegalovirus antigens. A later analysis found that most CMV-associated TCR beta chains appeared HLA-restricted, with HLA associations seemingly driven largely by CMV exposure. A group of highly shared sequence variants was considered likely to be a technical artifact of the sequencing pipeline. In a later analysis, the rate of TCR association differed among HLA loci, with DRB1 alleles having the most associated TCRs and HLA-C alleles having the fewest.

In total, over 600 healthy bone marrow donors made up the cohort. Cohort members were all nominally healthy when sampled, although unrecorded immune exposures were likely present. The donor tested CMV seropositive and was one of the 289 seropositive cohort members. Every donor gave a peripheral blood sample, and the peripheral blood mononuclear cells from that sample were used for TCR beta sequencing. Genomic DNA was extracted from the blood cell samples with the Qiagen DNeasy Blood Extraction Kit. Libraries were constructed by the immunoSEQ multiplex PCR assay. A mixture of 60 forward primers for TCR Vbeta segments and 13 reverse primers for TCR Jbeta segments was used in the multiplex PCR. The CDR3 region of rearranged TCR beta genes was amplified from genomic DNA by a multiplex PCR assay. On the Illumina HiSeq System, the amplified TCR beta libraries were sequenced as 87-base-pair reads. The published analysis was carried out like this. A later analysis tallied roughly 78 million unique TCR beta chains across the 700 or so repertoires, and about 10 million of those chains were shared by two or more donors. To remove PCR and sequencing errors, raw reads were error-corrected and collapsed into unique sequences using a nearest-neighbor algorithm that merged closely related sequences. CDR3 sequences were aligned to IMGT reference sequences to assign V, D and J gene segments. For a sequence to be retained, at least a six-nucleotide match to both a V gene segment and a J gene segment was required. A rearrangement was called productive if the CDR3 had no stop codons and remained in frame with V and J, and every other rearrangement was called non-productive. Following IMGT convention, CDR3 was defined as the stretch from the second conserved V-encoded cysteine up to the conserved J-encoded phenylalanine. The earlier analysis of about 590 of the donors excluded sequences that lacked an unambiguous match to a single V gene segment. An earlier analysis of several hundred of the donors classified V segments as functional when productive rearrangements were above 56.7% and as segregating when the standard deviation between donors was above 5%. To diagnose cytomegalovirus status from the catalog of TCR beta chain sequences, a statistical classification framework was built. In a later analysis, V and J genes were assigned by comparing TCR nucleotide sequences against IMGT/GENE-DB human TR gene sequences. A later analysis assigned CDR3 sequences and most-parsimonious VDJ recombination scenarios with the TCRdist pipeline. In a later analysis, each TCR beta chain was defined by its CDR3 amino acid sequence together with its V-gene family, and reads without a unique V-gene family were excluded. As a way to deal with suspected cross-contamination and a sequencing artifact, a later analysis dropped over 550 nucleotide sequences that were highly shared and had low generation probability. For each public chain, a later analysis derived a clonal expansion index from normalized ranks of inferred template counts within each repertoire. In a later analysis, generation probabilities were computed with a VDJ recombination model fitted to out-of-frame rearrangements, and the resulting probabilities were checked against IGoR. A later analysis scored TCR-TCR, TCR-HLA and TCR-CMV co-occurrence with hypergeometric tests, applying a repertoire-size bias correction to TCR pairs. False discovery rates were estimated in a later analysis by permuting HLA or CMV assignments 20 times. In a later analysis, co-occurring TCRs were grouped with DBSCAN, and TCRdist sequence similarity was added when clustering was performed within HLA-allele-positive subsets. Repertoires with fewer than 30,000 or more than 120,000 public chains, plus five repertoires with anomalous nucleotide sharing, were excluded from co-occurrence clustering. TCRdb took this table from immuneACCESS and kept in-frame rearrangements with V and J called. Such tables lack part of the clones; where checked against another copy, unresolved V genes explain under half of the gap, and the rest is unexplained. V and J calls and clone size are copied from that table; D and trimming were computed from the DNA. The sample contains around 85,000 clones, roughly three quarters of them found a single time. The ten most abundant clones make up around 25% of the sample.

V is shortened by 6 bases, J by 6 bases, and the region joining them spans 15 bases. Measured from the cysteine to the phenylalanine, the CDR3 is 14 residues long. Only the CDR3 part of the read is kept: 42 bases, read in frame from the first base. CDR1 and CDR2 were assigned from the germline V gene as MDHEN and SYDVKM. Sequences were obtained from PBMCs. This receptor was obtained from a woman aged 50 to 65 in good health and CMV-seropositive. This sequence uses TRBV28 and TRBJ1-5, and TRBD1 may be the D gene, going by 6 matching bases. The DNA is as follows: TGTGCCAGCAGCCCCCGGGCAGGGGTTCAGCCCCAGCATTTT. This gives the protein CASSPRAGVQPQHF.